The rows below give T cell receptor beta chains drawn from one sample of a study of T cell responses to AZD1222 COVID-19 vaccine. The method was immunoSEQ multiplex PCR; TCRdb's version includes in-frame clones alone and lacks a portion of them. Altogether some 110,000 clones are present, roughly 90% being singletons, with the ten largest covering under 4.5%. This material consisted of peripheral blood, taken on day 0 of AZD1222 vaccination. These receptors came from an adult in good health. The CDR3 runs from the conserved cysteine through the conserved F or W. D genes are given only for firm matches. Size tells how often a clone was seen (once, few, many) or the class of an expanded clone, and some rows leave it out.

CDR3: CASRRGIYGYTF
DNA: TGTGCCAGCAGACGGGGGATCTATGGCTACACCTTC
J: TRBJ1-2
D: .
size: once
V: TRBV12-3/TRBV12-4

CDR3: CASSFRENTEAFF
DNA: TGTGCCAGCAGTTTTCGGGAAAACACTGAAGCTTTCTTT
J: TRBJ1-1
D: .
size: .
V: TRBV12-3/TRBV12-4

CDR3: CASSEGFYNSPLHF
DNA: TGTGCCAGCAGTGAGGGGTTCTATAATTCACCCCTCCACTTT
J: TRBJ1-6
D: .
size: .
V: TRBV27

CDR3: CASSVAGTGTEQYF
DNA: TGTGCCAGCAGCGTGGCCGGGACAGGGACCGAGCAGTACTTC
J: TRBJ2-7
D: TRBD1
size: .
V: TRBV9

CDR3: CASSPGGGYGYTF
DNA: TGTGCCAGCAGCCCCGGAGGCGGCTATGGCTACACCTTC
J: TRBJ1-2
D: .
size: few
V: TRBV5-6

CDR3: CATSRERVTLRNQPQHF
DNA: TGTGCCACCAGCAGAGAAAGGGTTACGCTCCGTAATCAGCCCCAGCATTTT
J: TRBJ1-5
D: .
size: .
V: TRBV15

CDR3: CASSLARNGEAFF
DNA: TGTGCCAGCAGCTTAGCCAGGAACGGTGAAGCTTTCTTT
J: TRBJ1-1
D: .
size: once
V: TRBV7-2

CDR3: CASSQRRDSKAETQYF
DNA: TGTGCCAGCAGCCAACGGAGGGATTCGAAAGCGGAGACCCAGTACTTC
J: TRBJ2-5
D: .
size: .
V: TRBV7-6

CDR3: CASSLVPEREAFF
DNA: TGCGCCAGCAGCTTGGTTCCCGAGCGTGAAGCTTTCTTT
J: TRBJ1-1
D: .
size: few
V: TRBV5-1

CDR3: CASSSGQLDSPLHF
DNA: TGTGCTAGCAGCTCCGGACAGCTAGATTCACCCCTCCACTTT
J: TRBJ1-6
D: .
size: .
V: TRBV7-7

CDR3: CASSFAGRGMAEAFF
DNA: TGTGCCAGCAGCTTTGCCGGGAGGGGGATGGCTGAAGCTTTCTTT
J: TRBJ1-1
D: .
size: .
V: TRBV11-1

CDR3: CASSRDFNQPQHF
DNA: TGTGCCAGCAGTAGGGATTTCAATCAGCCCCAGCATTTT
J: TRBJ1-5
D: .
size: .
V: TRBV6-5

CDR3: CASSQQGAGEKLFF
DNA: TGTGCCAGCAGCCAACAGGGGGCAGGAGAAAAACTGTTTTTT
J: TRBJ1-4
D: TRBD1
size: once
V: TRBV7-9

CDR3: CASSYPQVSGYTF
DNA: TGTGCCAGCAGCTACCCCCAGGTGAGTGGTTACACCTTC
J: TRBJ1-2
D: .
size: .
V: TRBV13

CDR3: CASSHLDRASNEQFF
DNA: TGCGCCAGCAGCCACCTGGACAGGGCTAGCAATGAGCAGTTCTTC
J: TRBJ2-1
D: TRBD1
size: .
V: TRBV4-3

CDR3: CASSSGGITSGRGDTQYF
DNA: TGTGCCAGCAGTTCGGGCGGGATAACTAGCGGGAGAGGTGATACGCAGTATTTT
J: TRBJ2-3
D: TRBD2
size: .
V: TRBV28

CDR3: CATSDPVWGTDTQYF
DNA: TGTGCCACCAGTGACCCCGTTTGGGGCACAGATACGCAGTATTTT
J: TRBJ2-3
D: .
size: .
V: TRBV24-1

CDR3: CASSTAANTGELFF
DNA: TGTGCCAGCAGCACCGCTGCGAACACCGGGGAGCTGTTTTTT
J: TRBJ2-2
D: .
size: .
V: TRBV7-8

CDR3: CASCLGRRVGRETQYF
DNA: TGTGCCAGCTGTTTGGGGAGGAGGGTGGGGCGAGAGACCCAGTACTTC
J: TRBJ2-5
D: .
size: once
V: TRBV28

CDR3: CASSPAPGYEQYF
DNA: TGTGCCAGCTCACCAGCCCCGGGATACGAGCAGTACTTC
J: TRBJ2-7
D: .
size: .
V: TRBV18

CDR3: CSVERAMRTEAFF
DNA: TGCAGCGTTGAGAGGGCGATGCGAACTGAAGCTTTCTTT
J: TRBJ1-1
D: .
size: .
V: TRBV29-1

CDR3: CASSPPSRDRELGYTF
DNA: TGTGCCAGCTCACCCCCGTCCCGGGACAGGGAACTCGGCTACACCTTC
J: TRBJ1-2
D: TRBD1
size: .
V: TRBV18

CDR3: CASSLATLLEGSGELFF
DNA: TGTGCCAGCAGCTTAGCGACTCTCCTGGAGGGCTCCGGGGAGCTGTTTTTT
J: TRBJ2-2
D: .
size: .
V: TRBV7-9

CDR3: CAISELQGSKETQYF
DNA: TGTGCCATCAGTGAGTTGCAGGGTTCAAAAGAGACCCAGTACTTC
J: TRBJ2-5
D: .
size: .
V: TRBV10-3

CDR3: CASSLDDGRDGYTF
DNA: TGTGCCAGCAGCTTAGATGACGGGCGGGATGGCTACACCTTC
J: TRBJ1-2
D: .
size: .
V: TRBV11-2

CDR3: CASSPPSDRGFGAFF
DNA: TGTGCCAGCTCACCACCGTCGGACAGGGGCTTTGGGGCTTTCTTT
J: TRBJ1-1
D: TRBD1
size: .
V: TRBV18

CDR3: CAWSPAGNQPQHF
DNA: TGTGCCTGGAGTCCGGCAGGGAATCAGCCCCAGCATTTT
J: TRBJ1-5
D: .
size: .
V: TRBV30

CDR3: CASSLRQGAEGYTF
DNA: TGCGCCAGCAGCCTACGACAGGGAGCTGAGGGCTACACCTTC
J: TRBJ1-2
D: TRBD1
size: .
V: TRBV4-3

CDR3: CASSPWDRDSPLHF
DNA: TGTGCCAGCTCACCCTGGGACAGAGATTCACCCCTCCACTTT
J: TRBJ1-6
D: TRBD1
size: .
V: TRBV18

CDR3: CASSARDTDTQYF
DNA: TGTGCCAGCAGCGCCCGGGACACAGATACGCAGTATTTT
J: TRBJ2-3
D: .
size: .
V: TRBV11-3

CDR3: CSVAETAGNTIYF
DNA: TGCAGCGTTGCGGAGACGGCTGGAAACACCATATATTTT
J: TRBJ1-3
D: .
size: few
V: TRBV29-1

CDR3: CASSLGGGTGLGYEQYF
DNA: TGTGCCAGCAGCTTGGGGGGAGGGACAGGGTTAGGCTACGAGCAGTACTTC
J: TRBJ2-7
D: TRBD1
size: .
V: TRBV7-6

CDR3: CASSQKQGAATEAFF
DNA: TGTGCCAGCAGCCAAAAACAGGGGGCAGCTACTGAAGCTTTCTTT
J: TRBJ1-1
D: TRBD1
size: .
V: TRBV4-2

CDR3: CASGFLPYEQYF
DNA: TGTGCTAGTGGTTTTCTACCGTACGAGCAGTACTTC
J: TRBJ2-7
D: .
size: .
V: TRBV12-5

CDR3: CASSLSGTPRETQYF
DNA: TGTGCCAGCAGCCTGTCCGGGACCCCACGAGAGACCCAGTACTTC
J: TRBJ2-5
D: .
size: .
V: TRBV11-2

CDR3: CASNKGQGSFYGYTF
DNA: TGTGCCAGCAATAAGGGCCAGGGCTCATTCTATGGCTACACCTTC
J: TRBJ1-2
D: .
size: .
V: TRBV7-9

CDR3: CASRQRRGGELFF
DNA: TGTGCCAGCAGACAAAGGCGGGGCGGGGAGCTGTTTTTT
J: TRBJ2-2
D: .
size: .
V: TRBV11-3

CDR3: CASSIGAGNGNEQFF
DNA: TGTGCCAGTAGTATCGGGGCGGGAAATGGTAATGAGCAGTTCTTC
J: TRBJ2-1
D: .
size: few
V: TRBV19

CDR3: CSASFPTSGRVEQYF
DNA: TGCAGTGCTAGTTTCCCCACTAGCGGGAGAGTCGAGCAGTACTTC
J: TRBJ2-7
D: TRBD2
size: .
V: TRBV20-1

CDR3: CASTEGSTPSYEQYF
DNA: TGTGCCAGCACCGAAGGGTCTACCCCCTCCTACGAGCAGTACTTC
J: TRBJ2-7
D: .
size: .
V: TRBV28

CDR3: CASSQMGLAGTGELFF
DNA: TGTGCCAGCAGTCAGATGGGACTAGCGGGCACCGGGGAGCTGTTTTTT
J: TRBJ2-2
D: TRBD2
size: once
V: TRBV7-3

CDR3: CASSPSRAAQETQYF
DNA: TGTGCCAGCAGCCCCAGCCGGGCGGCGCAAGAGACCCAGTACTTC
J: TRBJ2-5
D: .
size: once
V: TRBV7-3

CDR3: CATSESRGGNTEAFF
DNA: TGTGCCACCAGTGAGTCTAGGGGTGGGAACACTGAAGCTTTCTTT
J: TRBJ1-1
D: .
size: .
V: TRBV24-1

CDR3: CASNLGTSATYEQYF
DNA: TGCGCCAGCAATTTGGGCACTAGCGCCACCTACGAGCAGTACTTC
J: TRBJ2-7
D: TRBD2
size: few
V: TRBV5-1

CDR3: CATSPTGGNQPQHF
DNA: TGTGCCACCAGTCCCACAGGGGGCAATCAGCCCCAGCATTTT
J: TRBJ1-5
D: TRBD1
size: .
V: TRBV24-1

CDR3: CAISPGLQRSNEKLFF
DNA: TGTGCCATCAGTCCCGGGCTTCAGCGGTCTAATGAAAAACTGTTTTTT
J: TRBJ1-4
D: .
size: .
V: TRBV10-3

CDR3: CASSQEGGYFYNEQFF
DNA: TGTGCCAGCAGCCAAGAGGGGGGATACTTTTACAATGAGCAGTTCTTC
J: TRBJ2-1
D: .
size: .
V: TRBV3-1/TRBV3-2